Sequencing of this T cell receptor beta chain was carried out in a study of identical twins. TCRdb passed the 5' RACE reads through MiXCR, listing each CDR3 protein once. Among about 240,000 distinct CDR3 sequences, approximately 8% were seen once, and the ten largest hold around 5%. V lost 10 bases to trimming and J lost 0 bases; unmatched junction nucleotides: 7. The CDR3 is made up of 15 amino acids. The germline CDR1 and CDR2 sequences are SEHNR and FQNEAQ (reference sequence). The same data also went into a second study, on yellow fever vaccine responses in identical twins.

The specimen sequenced was CD8+ T cells sorted from blood. This clonotype was sampled from a woman aged 18-35 years in good health. The chain is built from TRBV7-9 and TRBJ2-1, with TRBD2 matching 9 bases. CDR3 loop: CATDGGRGSYNEQFF. In DNA form, the CDR3 reads TGTGCCACAGACGGCGGGAGGGGCTCCTACAATGAGCAGTTCTTC.